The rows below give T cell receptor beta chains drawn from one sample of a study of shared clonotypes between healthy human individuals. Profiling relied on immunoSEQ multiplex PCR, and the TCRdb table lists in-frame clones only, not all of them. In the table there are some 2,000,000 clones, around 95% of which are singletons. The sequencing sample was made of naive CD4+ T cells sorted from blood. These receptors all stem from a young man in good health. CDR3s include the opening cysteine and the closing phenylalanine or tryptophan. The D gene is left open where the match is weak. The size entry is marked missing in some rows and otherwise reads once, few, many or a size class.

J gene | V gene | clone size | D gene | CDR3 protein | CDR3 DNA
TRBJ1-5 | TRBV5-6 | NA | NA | CASSWGFEAVQPQHF | TGTGCCAGCAGCTGGGGTTTCGAGGCGGTTCAGCCCCAGCATTTT
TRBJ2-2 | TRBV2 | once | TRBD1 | CASSVQGATGELFF | TGTGCCAGCAGCGTACAGGGGGCAACCGGGGAGCTGTTTTTT
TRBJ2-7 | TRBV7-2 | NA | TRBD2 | CASSDGTRLYEQYF | TGTGCCAGCAGCGATGGGACTAGATTGTACGAGCAGTACTTC
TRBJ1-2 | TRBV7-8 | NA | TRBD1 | CASSPMRGQGDGYTF | TGTGCCAGCAGCCCTATGCGGGGTCAGGGGGATGGCTACACCTTC
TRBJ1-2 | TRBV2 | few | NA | CASSATQALGYTF | TGTGCCAGCAGTGCGACCCAAGCCCTTGGCTACACCTTC
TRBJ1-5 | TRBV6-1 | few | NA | CASSESHSHNQPQHF | TGTGCCAGCAGTGAATCCCACAGTCACAATCAGCCCCAGCATTTT
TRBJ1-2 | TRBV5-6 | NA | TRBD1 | CASSVPGQIYGYTF | TGTGCCAGCAGCGTCCCGGGACAGATCTATGGCTACACCTTC
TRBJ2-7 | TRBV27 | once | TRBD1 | CATRTGDYEQYF | TGTGCCACGCGGACAGGGGACTACGAGCAGTACTTC
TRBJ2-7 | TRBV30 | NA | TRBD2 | CAYRTSGIYEQYF | TGTGCCTACCGGACTAGCGGGATCTACGAGCAGTACTTC
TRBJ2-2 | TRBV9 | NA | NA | CASSANRGGTGELFF | TGTGCCAGCAGCGCAAACAGGGGAGGCACCGGGGAGCTGTTTTTT
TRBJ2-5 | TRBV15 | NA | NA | CATSRDGIQLQETQYF | TGTGCCACCAGCAGGGACGGAATCCAGTTACAAGAGACCCAGTACTTC
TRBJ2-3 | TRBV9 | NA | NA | CASSALLGGHTDTQYF | TGTGCCAGCAGCGCCCTGCTAGGGGGGCACACAGATACGCAGTATTTT
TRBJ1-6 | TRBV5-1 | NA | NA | CASSLDGDYNSPLHF | TGCGCCAGCAGCTTGGATGGGGACTATAATTCACCCCTCCACTTT
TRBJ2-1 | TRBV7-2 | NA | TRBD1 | CASTADRGPYNEQFF | TGTGCCAGCACCGCGGACAGGGGGCCCTACAATGAGCAGTTCTTC
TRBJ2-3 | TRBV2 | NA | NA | CASSVRDSGTDTQYF | TGTGCCAGCAGTGTCCGGGACTCCGGCACAGATACGCAGTATTTT
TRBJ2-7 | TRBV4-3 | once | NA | CASSQGDGVYEQYF | TGCGCCAGCAGCCAAGGGGACGGGGTCTACGAGCAGTACTTC
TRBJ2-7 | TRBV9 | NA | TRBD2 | CASSVGSGVYEQYF | TGTGCCAGCAGCGTTGGGAGCGGGGTTTACGAGCAGTACTTC
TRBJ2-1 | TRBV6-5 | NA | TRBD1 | CASSRTTGQGNEQFF | TGTGCCAGCAGTCGGACGACGGGACAGGGAAATGAGCAGTTCTTC
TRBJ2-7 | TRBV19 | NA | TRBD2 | CASSTPGGSEQYF | TGTGCCAGTAGTACCCCGGGAGGAAGCGAGCAGTACTTC
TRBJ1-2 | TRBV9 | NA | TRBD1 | CASSPASWAGGRDGYTF | TGTGCCAGCAGCCCCGCTTCCTGGGCAGGGGGGCGGGATGGCTACACCTTC
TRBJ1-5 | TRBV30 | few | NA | CARIHKEQPQHF | TGTGCCCGGATACACAAGGAGCAGCCCCAGCATTTT